This TCR beta chain was recovered during a study of blood T cells in healthy people across ages. From germline, CDR1 is DFQATT and CDR2 SNEGSKA (reference sequence). V trimming: 1 base; J trimming: 6 bases; junction bases outside the gene matches: 6. CDR3 size: 14 residues. Using a J-beta primer mix together with a sample-barcoded 5' primer, a second PCR was run for roughly 6 to 12 cycles. TCRdb re-derived calls from the 5' RACE reads in MiXCR, one entry per CDR3 protein. The profile shows around 940,000 distinct CDR3 sequences, just over 50% of them singletons. This receptor was obtained from a woman aged 55-70 years in good health. This sequence joins TRBV20-1 and TRBJ2-7; TRBD2 agrees at 10 bases. Sequencing was performed on blood. CDR3 in DNA: TGCAGTGCTAGAGCCCCTAGCGGGAGAGGCGAGCAGTACTTC. As protein: CSARAPSGRGEQYF.